The 2 T cell receptor beta chains reported below all come from one sample, sequenced in a study of blood T cell repertoires in COVID-19. Profiling relied on immunoSEQ multiplex PCR, and the TCRdb table lists in-frame clones only, not all of them. The sample records about 67,000 clones, 87% being singletons. Sequencing used peripheral blood. The receptor set was obtained from a man in his forties or fifties with active COVID-19.

The chain joins TRBV7-2 to TRBJ1-3; TRBD1 agrees at 9 bases. There are 14 residues in the CDR3. Germline CDR1 reads SGHTA; CDR2 reads FQGNSA. V lost 4 bases, J lost 3 bases, and 1 base stayed unmatched. The CDR3 coding sequence is TGTGCCAGCAGCTCGGACAGGGGTGGAAACACCATATATTTT. Translated, it gives CASSSDRGGNTIYF.

The V gene is TRBV3-1 (or the pseudogene TRBV3-2), the J gene TRBJ2-2; D is undetermined. The CDR3 contains 16 residues. The germline gives CDR1 LGHDT, CDR2 YNNKEL (reference sequence). V lost 4 bases to trimming and J lost 0 bases, with 12 bases between them. For the CDR3, the DNA is TGTGCCAGCAGCCCGGCCCCAGGAACGAACACCGGGGAGCTGTTTTTT. Its protein product is CASSPAPGTNTGELFF.